What follows is one TCR beta chain and its context. The antigen remains undetermined. Ophthalmopathy patients all had a Clinical Activity Score of at least 3, a NOSPECS grade of at least 4 and disease under 3 months old. Uncontrolled infection, other autoimmune disease, pregnancy and lactation each barred patients from inclusion. Diagnoses rested on clinical symptoms, serum thyroxine and TRAb, thyroid ultrasound and orbital computed tomography. This CDR3 has 16 residues. Germline values: CDR1 MGHRA, CDR2 YSYEKL. V gave up 0 bases and J gave up 1 base, with 10 bases separating them. Researchers took RNA transcripts and amplified the TCR beta CDR3 regions from them. First-round RT-PCR targeting the TCR CDR3 was performed with the HTBI primer set. In TCRdb, the multiplex PCR reads were re-called with MiXCR into one record per CDR3 protein. This table has over 350,000 distinct CDR3 sequences, 11% to 15% appearing once.

The data are from a study of T cells in Graves' hyperthyroidism and ophthalmopathy. General study points: Most clonotypes expanded in the thyroid (above 0.001) were also present in blood.

This TCR was sampled from a man between 50 and 59 years old with Graves' ophthalmopathy. The rearrangement links TRBV4-1 to TRBJ1-5; tentative D call: TRBD1 (5 bases). The sequenced sample consisted of blood. The CDR3 spells CASSQEGTASNQPQHF. In DNA, the CDR3 is TGCGCCAGCAGCCAAGAAGGGACGGCAAGCAATCAGCCCCAGCATTTT.